Shown below are 14 T cell receptor beta chains from a single sample sequenced in a study of T cell clusters in autoimmune cytopenias. TRB rearrangements were amplified by touch-down multiplex PCR with mixed TRB-A/B primers. With the multiplex PCR reads reprocessed, TCRdb shows one record per CDR3 protein and no DNA. The specimen's table records 3,100 or so distinct CDR3 sequences. Roughly 40,000 genome equivalents of blood DNA were amplified for TRB. The sequenced sample was peripheral blood. The receptors come from a human donor with an autoimmune cytopenia or autoimmune hepatitis (not recorded which).

In terms of frequency, this clonotype is medium-sized. The chain carries TRBV19 and TRBJ1-2. CDR3 length equals 15 residues. Per germline, CDR1 LNHDA and CDR2 SQIVND (reference sequence). The CDR3: CASSFDREPFYGYTF.

The rearrangement joins TRBV19 to TRBJ2-4; TCRdb proposes TRBD1, but this gene call is untestable without DNA. CDR1 LNHDA and CDR2 SQIVND come from the germline V gene (reference sequence). The CDR3 spans 17 residues. The CDR3 loop is CASSIRGTDLAKNIQYF.

This clonotype is deemed large by its frequency. This sequence joins TRBV29-1 and TRBJ1-4; without DNA, the TCRdb call of TRBD1 cannot be checked. CDR1 is SQVTM and CDR2 is ANQGSEA in the germline V gene. The CDR3 runs to 12 residues. The CDR3 sequence: CSAGDNYEKLFF.

This clonotype is deemed medium-sized by its frequency. The rearrangement links TRBV7-9 to TRBJ1-4; TCRdb outputs TRBD1, but without DNA this stays unchecked. The CDR3 is 14 amino acids. Per germline, CDR1 SEHNR and CDR2 FQNEAQ (reference sequence). CDR3 protein: CASSPRDRTEKLFF.

According to its frequency, this clonotype is medium-sized (0.01 to 0.1%). The rearrangement uses TRBV28 and TRBJ2-1; TCRdb calls TRBD1, which cannot be checked without DNA. The CDR3 loop spans 15 amino acids. The germline gives CDR1 MDHEN, CDR2 SYDVKM. The CDR3 sequence is CASSLGQDLYNEQFF. Filled out from reference TRBV28 and TRBJ2-1, the complete variable domain reads DVKVTQSSRYLVKRTGEKVFLECVQDMDHENMFWYRQDPGLGLRLIYFSYDVKMKEKGDIPEGYSVSREKKERFSLILESASTNQTSMYLCASSLGQDLYNEQFFGPGTRLTVL.

By frequency, this clonotype registers medium-sized. The genes are TRBV20-1 and TRBJ2-4. The CDR3 runs 11 residues. The germline V gene has CDR1 DFQATT and CDR2 SNEGSKA (reference sequence). The CDR3 sequence: CSCWAKNIQYF.

This clonotype is labeled medium-sized based on frequency. The chain couples TRBV27 to TRBJ1-5; no DNA is available, so the TRBD1 call from TCRdb remains unchecked. CDR1 MNHEY and CDR2 SMNVEV come from the germline V gene (reference sequence). The CDR3 is made up of 14 amino acids. The CDR3 protein is CASSLGQVNQPQHF.

This clonotype counts as medium-sized by frequency. The chain is built from TRBV7-2 and TRBJ1-1; the TCRdb call, TRBD1, lacks DNA for checking. The CDR3 length is 14 residues. The germline CDR1 and CDR2 sequences are SGHTA and FQGNSA. This CDR3 is CASSLYGTGSEAFF.

This clonotype is medium-sized by frequency. The rearrangement links TRBV5-1 to TRBJ2-5. CDR1 and CDR2 (germline): SGHRS, YFSETQ. This CDR3 is built from 11 residues. The CDR3 sequence is CASSLGGTQYF.

Frequency places this clonotype as medium-sized. The V gene is TRBV5-1, the J gene TRBJ2-3; TCRdb designates TRBD2, a call that cannot be tested without DNA. Germline V gene data show CDR1 as SGHRS and CDR2 as YFSETQ. There are 13 residues in the CDR3. CDR3: CASSRGGGDTQYF.

By frequency, this clonotype is medium-sized. The rearrangement joins TRBV5-4 to TRBJ1-1; TCRdb names TRBD1, which stays unverified in the absence of DNA. Germline V gene data show CDR1 as SGHNT and CDR2 as YYREEE (reference sequence). The CDR3 covers 15 residues. CDR3 amino acids: CASSLVTRGGTEAFF.

This clonotype is medium-sized by frequency. The rearrangement joins TRBV28 to TRBJ2-7; TCRdb outputs TRBD1, but without DNA this stays unchecked. The CDR3 runs 13 residues. CDR1 is MDHEN, CDR2 SYDVKM, per germline. The CDR3 loop is CASRGAHLYEQYF.

This clonotype is labeled medium-sized based on frequency. The chain joins TRBV5-6 to TRBJ2-5; as DNA is missing, the TRBD1 call by TCRdb cannot be tested. The CDR3 loop spans 14 amino acids. Germline CDR1 reads SGHDT; CDR2 reads YYEEEE. The CDR3 loop reads CASRLRGGSETQYF. Drawing the rest from reference TRBV5-6 and TRBJ2-5, the complete variable domain is DAGVTQSPTHLIKTRGQQVTLRCSPKSGHDTVSWYQQALGQGPQFIFQYYEEEERQRGNFPDRFSGHQFPNYSSELNVNALLLGDSALYLCASRLRGGSETQYFGPGTRLLVL.

In terms of frequency, this clonotype is medium-sized. V is TRBV20-1 and J is TRBJ2-1; TCRdb's assignment of TRBD1 cannot be checked, as there is no DNA. CDR1 DFQATT and CDR2 SNEGSKA come from the germline V gene (reference sequence). The CDR3 is 16 amino acids. The CDR3 spells CSATADLQAFYNEQFF.